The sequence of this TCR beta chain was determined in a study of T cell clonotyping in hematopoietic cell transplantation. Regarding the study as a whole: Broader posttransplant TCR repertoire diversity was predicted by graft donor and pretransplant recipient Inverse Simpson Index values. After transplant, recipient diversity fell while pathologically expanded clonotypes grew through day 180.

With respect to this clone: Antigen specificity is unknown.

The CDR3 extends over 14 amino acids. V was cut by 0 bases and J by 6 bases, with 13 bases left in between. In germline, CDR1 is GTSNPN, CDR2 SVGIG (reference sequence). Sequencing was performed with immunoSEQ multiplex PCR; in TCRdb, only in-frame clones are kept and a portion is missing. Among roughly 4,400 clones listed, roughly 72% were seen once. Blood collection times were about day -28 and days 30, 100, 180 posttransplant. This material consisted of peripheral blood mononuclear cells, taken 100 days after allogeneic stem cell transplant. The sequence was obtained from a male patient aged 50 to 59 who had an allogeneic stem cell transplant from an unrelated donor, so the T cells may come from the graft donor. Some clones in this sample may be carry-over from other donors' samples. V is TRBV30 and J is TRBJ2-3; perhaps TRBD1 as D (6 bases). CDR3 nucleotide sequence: TGTGCCTGGAGTGTCGCTGGGGGCCTTGATACGCAGTATTTT. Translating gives CAWSVAGGLDTQYF. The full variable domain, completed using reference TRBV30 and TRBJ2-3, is SQTIHQWPATLVQPVGSPLSLECTVEGTSNPNLYWYRQAAGRGLQLLFYSVGIGQISSEVPQNLSASRPQDRQFILSSKKLLLSDSGFYLCAWSVAGGLDTQYFGPGTRLTVL.